The clone carrying this T cell receptor (beta chain) was counted once. Its target is unknown. CDR3 size: 15 residues. Germline CDR1 reads MNHNS; CDR2 reads SASEGT. The V and J ends lost 5 bases and 5 bases, in that order; junction bases with no gene match: 7. This entry comes from a study of cytomegalovirus exposure and HLA in healthy donors. Study-wide background: Assignment to the Caucasian-associated ancestry cluster applied to more than 75% of the approximately 400 genotyped donors.

The study ran its PCR with 60 Vbeta and 13 Jbeta primers. TCRdb's copy holds only in-frame clones and misses some; the assay was immunoSEQ multiplex PCR. The table shows some 160,000 clones, with approximately 80% occurring only once. Study-wide results and limits: Under in vitro conditions, a few CMV-associated chains were confirmed as specific for CMV antigens. Overall, approximately 150 TCR beta chains were annotated as cytomegalovirus-associated. The authors later linked a missense DCLRE1C variant to TCR beta V- and J-gene trimming.

Sequences were obtained from PBMCs. V and J are TRBV6-1 and TRBJ1-5; 9 bases match TRBD1. The sequence was collected from a man aged 50 to 60 in good health and CMV-seropositive. The CDR3 protein is CASSPGTGIYQPQHF. CDR3 DNA sequence: TGTGCCAGCAGTCCCGGGACAGGGATCTATCAGCCCCAGCATTTT.